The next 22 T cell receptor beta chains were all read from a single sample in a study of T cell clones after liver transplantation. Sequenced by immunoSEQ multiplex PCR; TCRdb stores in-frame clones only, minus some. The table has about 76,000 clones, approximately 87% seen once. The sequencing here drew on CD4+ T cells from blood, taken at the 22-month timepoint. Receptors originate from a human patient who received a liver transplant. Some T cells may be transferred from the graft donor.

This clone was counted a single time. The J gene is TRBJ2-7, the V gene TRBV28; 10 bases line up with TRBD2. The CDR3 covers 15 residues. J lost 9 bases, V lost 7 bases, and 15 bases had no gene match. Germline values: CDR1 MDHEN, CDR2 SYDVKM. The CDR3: CASTGIGLAGVGQYF. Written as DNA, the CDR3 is TGTGCCAGCACCGGAATCGGTCTAGCGGGAGTCGGGCAGTACTTC.

CDR3 protein: CASSSIREGEQFF. The CDR3 bases are TGCGCCAGCAGCAGTATCAGGGAGGGTGAGCAGTTCTTC. V is TRBV5-1 and J is TRBJ2-1; 7 nucleotides align to TRBD2. The V segment lost 4 bases and the J segment 9 bases; nucleotides outside the gene matches: 7. The CDR3 is 13 residues long. Germline loops: CDR1 SGHRS, CDR2 YFSETQ.

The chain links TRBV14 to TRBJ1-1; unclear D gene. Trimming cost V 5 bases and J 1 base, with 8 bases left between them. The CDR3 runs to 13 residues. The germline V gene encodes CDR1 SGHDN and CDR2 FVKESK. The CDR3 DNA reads TGTGCCAGCAGCTCCGGGAGGAACACTGAAGCTTTCTTT. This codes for CASSSGRNTEAFF.

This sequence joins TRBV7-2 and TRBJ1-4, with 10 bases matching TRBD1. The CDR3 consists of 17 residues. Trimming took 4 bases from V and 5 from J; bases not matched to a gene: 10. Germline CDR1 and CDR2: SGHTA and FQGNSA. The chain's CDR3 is CASSWTGGWPGNEKLFF. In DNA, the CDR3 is TGTGCCAGCAGCTGGACAGGGGGGTGGCCGGGGAATGAAAAACTGTTTTTT.

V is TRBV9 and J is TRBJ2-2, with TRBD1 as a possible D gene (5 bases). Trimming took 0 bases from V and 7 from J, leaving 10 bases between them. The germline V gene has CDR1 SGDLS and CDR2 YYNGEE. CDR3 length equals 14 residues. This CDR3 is CASSVGGAVGELFF. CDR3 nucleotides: TGTGCCAGCAGCGTAGGGGGCGCAGTCGGGGAGCTGTTTTTT. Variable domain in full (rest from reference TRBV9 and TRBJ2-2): DSGVTQTPKHLITATGQRVTLRCSPRSGDLSVYWYQQSLDQGLQFLIQYYNGEERAKGNILERFSAQQFPDLHSELNLSSLELGDSALYFCASSVGGAVGELFFGEGSRLTVL.

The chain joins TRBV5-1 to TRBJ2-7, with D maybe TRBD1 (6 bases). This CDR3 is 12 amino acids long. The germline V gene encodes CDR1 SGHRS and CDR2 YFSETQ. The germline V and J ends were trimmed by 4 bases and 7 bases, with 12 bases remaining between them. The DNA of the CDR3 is TGCGCCAGCAGCCAGAACAGGGATGAGCAGTACTTC. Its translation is CASSQNRDEQYF.

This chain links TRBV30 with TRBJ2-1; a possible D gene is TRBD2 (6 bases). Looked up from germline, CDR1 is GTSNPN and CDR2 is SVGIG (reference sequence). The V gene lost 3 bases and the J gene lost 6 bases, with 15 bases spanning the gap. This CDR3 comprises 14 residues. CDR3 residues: CAWSTSLSGNEQFF. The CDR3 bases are TGTGCCTGGAGCACTAGCCTAAGTGGCAATGAGCAGTTCTTC. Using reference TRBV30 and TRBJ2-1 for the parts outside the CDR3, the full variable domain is SQTIHQWPATLVQPVGSPLSLECTVEGTSNPNLYWYRQAAGRGLQLLFYSVGIGQISSEVPQNLSASRPQDRQFILSSKKLLLSDSGFYLCAWSTSLSGNEQFFGPGTRLTVL.

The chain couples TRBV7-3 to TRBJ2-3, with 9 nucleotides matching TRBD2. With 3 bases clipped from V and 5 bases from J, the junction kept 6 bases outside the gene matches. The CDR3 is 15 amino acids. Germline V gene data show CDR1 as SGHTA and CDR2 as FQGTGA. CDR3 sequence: CASSLARGGRDTQYF. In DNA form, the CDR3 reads TGTGCCAGCAGCTTGGCGCGGGGGGGCCGAGATACGCAGTATTTT.

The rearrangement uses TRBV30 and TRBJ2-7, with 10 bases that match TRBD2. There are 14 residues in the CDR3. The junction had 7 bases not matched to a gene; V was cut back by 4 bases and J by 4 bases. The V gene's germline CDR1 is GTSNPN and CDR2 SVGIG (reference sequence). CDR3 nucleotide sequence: TGTGCCTGGACACCGGGAGCGGGGGGGTACGAGCAGTACTTC. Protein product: CAWTPGAGGYEQYF.

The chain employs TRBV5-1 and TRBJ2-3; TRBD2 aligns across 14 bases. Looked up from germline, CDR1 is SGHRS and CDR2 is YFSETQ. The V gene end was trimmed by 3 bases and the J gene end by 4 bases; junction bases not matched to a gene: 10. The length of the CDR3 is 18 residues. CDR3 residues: CASSSRLAGGPQADTQYF. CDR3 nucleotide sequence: TGCGCCAGCAGCTCCCGACTAGCGGGGGGGCCGCAGGCAGATACGCAGTATTTT.

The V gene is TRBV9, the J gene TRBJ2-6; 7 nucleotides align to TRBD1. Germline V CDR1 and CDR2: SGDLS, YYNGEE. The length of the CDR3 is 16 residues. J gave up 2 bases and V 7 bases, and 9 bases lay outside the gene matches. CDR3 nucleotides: TGTGCCAGCGGACAGGCCGGACCTACTGGGGCCAACGTCCTGACTTTC. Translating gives CASGQAGPTGANVLTF.

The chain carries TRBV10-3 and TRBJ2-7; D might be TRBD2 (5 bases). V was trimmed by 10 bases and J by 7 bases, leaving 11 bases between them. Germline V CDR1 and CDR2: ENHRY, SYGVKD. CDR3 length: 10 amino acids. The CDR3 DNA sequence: TGTGCCACCGGGGTGGTGGAGCAGTACTTC. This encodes CATGVVEQYF.

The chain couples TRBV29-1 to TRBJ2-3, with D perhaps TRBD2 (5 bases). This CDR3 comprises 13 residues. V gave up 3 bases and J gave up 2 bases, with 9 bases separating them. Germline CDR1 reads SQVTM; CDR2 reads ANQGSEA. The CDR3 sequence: CSVEEVSTDTQYF. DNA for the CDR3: TGCAGCGTTGAGGAGGTGTCCACAGATACGCAGTATTTT.

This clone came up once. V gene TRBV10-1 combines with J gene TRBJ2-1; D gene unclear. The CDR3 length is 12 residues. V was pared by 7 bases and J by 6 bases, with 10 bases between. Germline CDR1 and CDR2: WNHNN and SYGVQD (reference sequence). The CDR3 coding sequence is TGCGCCAGCACCCGACCATGCAATGAGCAGTTCTTC. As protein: CASTRPCNEQFF.

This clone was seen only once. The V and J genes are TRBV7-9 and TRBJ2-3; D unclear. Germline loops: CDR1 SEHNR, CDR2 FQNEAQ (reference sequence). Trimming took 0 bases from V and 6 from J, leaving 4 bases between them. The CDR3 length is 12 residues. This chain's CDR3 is CASSLAWDTQYF. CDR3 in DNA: TGTGCCAGCAGCTTAGCGTGGGATACGCAGTATTTT.

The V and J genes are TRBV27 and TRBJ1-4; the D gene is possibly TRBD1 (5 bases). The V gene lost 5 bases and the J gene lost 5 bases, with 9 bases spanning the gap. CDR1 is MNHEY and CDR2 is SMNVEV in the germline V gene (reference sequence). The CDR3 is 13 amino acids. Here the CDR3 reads CASSPRQNEKLFF. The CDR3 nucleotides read TGTGCCAGCAGTCCTAGACAGAATGAAAAACTGTTTTTT.

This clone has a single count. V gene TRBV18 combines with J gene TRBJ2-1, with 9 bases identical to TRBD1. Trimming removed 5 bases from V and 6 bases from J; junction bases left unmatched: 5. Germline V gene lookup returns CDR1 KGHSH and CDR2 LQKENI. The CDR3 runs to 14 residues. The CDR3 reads CASSAGTGLNEQFF. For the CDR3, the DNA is TGTGCCAGCTCAGCCGGGACAGGGCTCAATGAGCAGTTCTTC. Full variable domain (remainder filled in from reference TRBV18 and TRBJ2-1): NAGVMQNPRHLVRRRGQEARLRCSPMKGHSHVYWYRQLPEEGLKFMVYLQKENIIDESGMPKERFSAEFPKEGPSILRIQQVVRGDSAAYFCASSAGTGLNEQFFGPGTRLTVL.

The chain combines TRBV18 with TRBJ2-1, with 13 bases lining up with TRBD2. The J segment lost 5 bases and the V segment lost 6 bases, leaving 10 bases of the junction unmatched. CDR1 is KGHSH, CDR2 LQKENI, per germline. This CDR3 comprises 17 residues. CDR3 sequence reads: CASSWTSGGSDDNEQFF. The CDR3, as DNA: TGTGCCAGCTCTTGGACTAGCGGGGGATCCGACGACAATGAGCAGTTCTTC.

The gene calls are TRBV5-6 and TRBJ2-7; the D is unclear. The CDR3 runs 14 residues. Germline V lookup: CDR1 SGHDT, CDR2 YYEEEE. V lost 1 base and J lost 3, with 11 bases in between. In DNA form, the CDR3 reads TGTGCCAGCAGCTTGTATCTCGGAAACTACGAGCAGTACTTC. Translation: CASSLYLGNYEQYF.

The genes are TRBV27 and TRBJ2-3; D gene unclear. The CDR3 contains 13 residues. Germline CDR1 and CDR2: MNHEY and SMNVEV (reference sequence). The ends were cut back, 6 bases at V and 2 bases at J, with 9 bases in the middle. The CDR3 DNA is TGTGCCAGCAGCCCGAAACCCACAGATACGCAGTATTTT. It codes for CASSPKPTDTQYF.

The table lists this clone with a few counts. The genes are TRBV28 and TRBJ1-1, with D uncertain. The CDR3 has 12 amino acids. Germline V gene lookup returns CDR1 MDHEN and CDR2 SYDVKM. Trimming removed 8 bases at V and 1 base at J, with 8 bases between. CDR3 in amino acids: CASGVGNTEAFF. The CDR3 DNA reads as TGTGCCAGCGGCGTGGGGAACACTGAAGCTTTCTTT.

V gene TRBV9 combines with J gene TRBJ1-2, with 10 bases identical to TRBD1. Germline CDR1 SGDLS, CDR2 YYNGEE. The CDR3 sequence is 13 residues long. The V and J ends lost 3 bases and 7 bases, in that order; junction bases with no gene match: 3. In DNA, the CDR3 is TGTGCCAGCAGCGGACAGGGGGCAGGTGGCTACACCTTC. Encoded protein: CASSGQGAGGYTF.